A selection of T cell receptor beta chains follows, all from one sample in a study of T cell changes during pregnancy in multiple sclerosis. Produced via immunoSEQ multiplex PCR; TCRdb's table is partial and in-frame only. The sample has some 80,000 clones, roughly 95% seen once. The sample was peripheral blood, taken in the second trimester of pregnancy. The receptors were gathered from a female donor with multiple sclerosis, enrolled in a pregnancy study. Both conserved end residues are part of each CDR3. D genes are given only for firm matches. For some rows the clone size is stated as once, few or many, or as a class when expanded; others skip it.

v_call	d_call	clone_size	j_call	cdr3_aa	cdr3_nt
TRBV9	TRBD2	-	TRBJ2-1	CASSPGLAGDLYNEQFF	TGTGCCAGCAGCCCGGGACTAGCGGGAGATCTGTACAATGAGCAGTTCTTC
TRBV18	TRBD1	-	TRBJ2-7	CASSPPGTGNLEQYF	TGTGCCAGCTCACCACCAGGGACAGGGAATTTAGAGCAGTACTTC
TRBV6-1	TRBD1	-	TRBJ2-1	CASSEDREPYNEQFF	TGTGCCAGCAGTGAGGACAGGGAGCCCTACAATGAGCAGTTCTTC
TRBV5-1	TRBD2	-	TRBJ2-2	CASSSLAGGTGELFF	TGCGCCAGCAGCTCACTAGCGGGAGGGACCGGGGAGCTGTTTTTT
TRBV7-9	TRBD2	-	TRBJ2-1	CASSLVSLTSGANNEQFF	TGTGCCAGCAGCTTAGTCTCCTTAACTAGCGGGGCGAACAATGAGCAGTTCTTC
TRBV5-1	-	-	TRBJ1-1	CASSLRRGVQTVTEAFF	TGCGCCAGCAGCTTGCGGAGGGGAGTACAAACCGTCACTGAAGCTTTCTTT
TRBV6-5	TRBD1	-	TRBJ2-7	CASSLGTVPYEQYF	TGTGCCAGCAGCCTAGGGACAGTCCCCTACGAGCAGTACTTC
TRBV7-9	TRBD2	few	TRBJ2-7	CASSSSGRADEQYF	TGTGCCAGCAGCAGTAGCGGGAGGGCCGACGAGCAGTACTTC
TRBV25-1	-	-	TRBJ2-1	CASSEGGVPWANEQFF	TGTGCCAGCAGTGAAGGTGGCGTCCCATGGGCCAATGAGCAGTTCTTC
TRBV6-1	-	once	TRBJ1-2	CASSRSGMVDGYTF	TGTGCCAGCAGTCGCTCGGGGATGGTAGACGGCTACACCTTC
TRBV12-5	TRBD2	-	TRBJ2-3	CASGFNVAGEGADTQYF	TGTGCTAGTGGTTTTAACGTAGCGGGAGAAGGGGCAGATACGCAGTATTTT
TRBV6-6	-	-	TRBJ1-1	CASRGSRGMNTEAFF	TGTGCCAGCAGAGGATCCCGCGGGATGAACACTGAAGCTTTCTTT
TRBV6-1	TRBD1	-	TRBJ2-7	CASQPQGYYEQYF	TGTGCCAGCCAACCACAGGGGTACTACGAGCAGTACTTC
TRBV2	TRBD2	once	TRBJ2-3	CASSSGTREQYF	TGTGCCAGCAGCTCCGGGACTAGGGAGCAGTATTTT
TRBV5-6	TRBD1	few	TRBJ1-5	CASSFIGQGGTRSQHF	TGTGCCAGCAGCTTTATAGGACAGGGAGGTACTAGGTCTCAGCATTTT
TRBV6-6	-	-	TRBJ2-7	CASRALDEQYF	TGTGCCAGCAGGGCCCTGGACGAGCAGTACTTC
TRBV4-1	-	-	TRBJ2-2	CASSQGGGELFF	TGCGCCAGCAGCCAAGGAGGAGGGGAGCTGTTTTTT